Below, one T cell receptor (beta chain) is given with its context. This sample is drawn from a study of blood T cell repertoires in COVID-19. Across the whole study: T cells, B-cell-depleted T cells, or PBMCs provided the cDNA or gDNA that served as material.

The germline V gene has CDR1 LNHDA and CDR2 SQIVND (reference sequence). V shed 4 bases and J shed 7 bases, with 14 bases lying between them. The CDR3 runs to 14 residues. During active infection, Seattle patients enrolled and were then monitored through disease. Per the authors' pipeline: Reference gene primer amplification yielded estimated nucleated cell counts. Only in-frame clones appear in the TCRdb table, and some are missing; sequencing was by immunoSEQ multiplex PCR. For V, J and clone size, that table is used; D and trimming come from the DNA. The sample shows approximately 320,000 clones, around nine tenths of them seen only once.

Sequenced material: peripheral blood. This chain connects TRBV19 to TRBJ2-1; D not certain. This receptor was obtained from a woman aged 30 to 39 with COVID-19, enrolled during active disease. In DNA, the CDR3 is TGTGCCAGTAGTAATCCGCCCGCCAGGAATGAGCAGTTCTTC. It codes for CASSNPPARNEQFF. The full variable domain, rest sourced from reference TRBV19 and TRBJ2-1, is DGGITQSPKYLFRKEGQNVTLSCEQNLNHDAMYWYRQDPGQGLRLIYYSQIVNDFQKGDIAEGYSVSREKKESFPLTVTSAQKNPTAFYLCASSNPPARNEQFFGPGTRLTVL.